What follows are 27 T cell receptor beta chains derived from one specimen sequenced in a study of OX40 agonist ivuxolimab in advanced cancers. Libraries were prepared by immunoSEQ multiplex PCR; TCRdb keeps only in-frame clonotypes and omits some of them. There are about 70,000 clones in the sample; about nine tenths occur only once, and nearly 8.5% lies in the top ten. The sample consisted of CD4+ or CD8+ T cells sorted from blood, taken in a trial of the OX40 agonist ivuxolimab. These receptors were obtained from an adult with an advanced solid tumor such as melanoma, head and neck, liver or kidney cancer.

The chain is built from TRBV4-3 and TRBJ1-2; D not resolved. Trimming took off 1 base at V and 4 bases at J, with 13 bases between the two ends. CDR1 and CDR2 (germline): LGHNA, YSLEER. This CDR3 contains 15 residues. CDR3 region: CASSQAVSPAYGYTF. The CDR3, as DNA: TGCGCCAGCAGCCAAGCGGTATCGCCGGCCTATGGCTACACCTTC.

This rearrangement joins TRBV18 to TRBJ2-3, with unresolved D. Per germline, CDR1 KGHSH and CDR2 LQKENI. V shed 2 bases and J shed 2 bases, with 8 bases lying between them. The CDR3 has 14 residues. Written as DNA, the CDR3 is TGTGCCAGCTCACCAGGGTACGACACAGATACGCAGTATTTT. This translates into CASSPGYDTDTQYF.

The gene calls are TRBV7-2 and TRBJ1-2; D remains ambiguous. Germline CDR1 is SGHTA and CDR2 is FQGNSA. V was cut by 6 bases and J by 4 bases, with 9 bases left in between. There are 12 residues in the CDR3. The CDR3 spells CASRSLGYGYTF. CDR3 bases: TGTGCCAGCAGAAGCCTCGGCTATGGCTACACCTTC.

The CDR3 nucleotides read TGTGCCAGCGACAGGGGAAACACCATATATTTT. Protein product: CASDRGNTIYF. V is TRBV6-1 and J is TRBJ1-3, with D possibly matching TRBD1 (6 bases). The CDR3 length is 11 residues. V lost 8 bases to trimming and J lost 4 bases, with 6 bases between them. Germline V lookup: CDR1 MNHNS, CDR2 SASEGT.

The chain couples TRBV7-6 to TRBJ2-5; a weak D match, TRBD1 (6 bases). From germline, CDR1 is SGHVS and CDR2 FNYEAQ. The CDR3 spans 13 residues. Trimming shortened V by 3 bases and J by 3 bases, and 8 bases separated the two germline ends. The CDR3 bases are TGTGCCAGCAGCTTTTCAGGGGAAGAGACCCAGTACTTC. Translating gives CASSFSGEETQYF.

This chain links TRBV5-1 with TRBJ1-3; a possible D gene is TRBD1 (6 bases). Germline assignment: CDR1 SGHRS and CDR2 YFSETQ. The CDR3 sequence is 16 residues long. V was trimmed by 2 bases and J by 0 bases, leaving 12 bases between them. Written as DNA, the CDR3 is TGCGCCAGCAGCTTCAGAGGACAGAGCTCTGGAAACACCATATATTTT. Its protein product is CASSFRGQSSGNTIYF.

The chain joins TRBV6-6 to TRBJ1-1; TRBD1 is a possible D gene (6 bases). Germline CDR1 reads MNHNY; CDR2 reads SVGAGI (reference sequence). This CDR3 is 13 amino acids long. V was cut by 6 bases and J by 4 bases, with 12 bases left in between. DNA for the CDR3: TGTGCCAGCAGCGACCGGGGGCTCACTGAAGCTTTCTTT. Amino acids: CASSDRGLTEAFF.

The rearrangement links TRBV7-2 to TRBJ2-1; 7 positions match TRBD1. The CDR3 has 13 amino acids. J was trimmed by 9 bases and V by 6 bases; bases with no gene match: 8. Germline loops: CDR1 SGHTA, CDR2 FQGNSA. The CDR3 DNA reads TGTGCCAGCAGGTTCTCACAGGGGAGTGAGCAGTTCTTC. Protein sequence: CASRFSQGSEQFF.

CDR3 protein: CASSQDSPLHF. Here the CDR3 DNA reads TGTGCCAGCAGCCAAGACTCACCCCTCCACTTT. The rearrangement uses TRBV7-2 and TRBJ1-6, with D uncertain. The germline gives CDR1 SGHTA, CDR2 FQGNSA. Trimming shortened V by 5 bases and J by 10 bases, and 6 bases separated the two germline ends. The CDR3 covers 11 residues.

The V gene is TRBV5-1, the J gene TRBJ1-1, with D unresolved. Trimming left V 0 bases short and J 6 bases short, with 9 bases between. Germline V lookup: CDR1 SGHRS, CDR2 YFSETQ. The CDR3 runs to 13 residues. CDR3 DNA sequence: TGCGCCAGCAGCTTGGAGCGCGGACCTGAAGCTTTCTTT. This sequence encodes CASSLERGPEAFF. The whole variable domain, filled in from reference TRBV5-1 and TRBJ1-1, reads KAGVTQTPRYLIKTRGQQVTLSCSPISGHRSVSWYQQTPGQGLQFLFEYFSETQRNKGNFPGRFSGRQFSNSRSEMNVSTLELGDSALYLCASSLERGPEAFFGQGTRLTVV.

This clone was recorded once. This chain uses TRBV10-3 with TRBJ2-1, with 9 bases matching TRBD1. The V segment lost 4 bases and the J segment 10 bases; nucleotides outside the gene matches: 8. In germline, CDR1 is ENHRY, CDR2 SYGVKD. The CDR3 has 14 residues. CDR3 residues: CAISGGTGLGEQFF. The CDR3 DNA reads TGTGCCATCAGTGGGGGGACAGGGTTGGGCGAGCAGTTCTTC.

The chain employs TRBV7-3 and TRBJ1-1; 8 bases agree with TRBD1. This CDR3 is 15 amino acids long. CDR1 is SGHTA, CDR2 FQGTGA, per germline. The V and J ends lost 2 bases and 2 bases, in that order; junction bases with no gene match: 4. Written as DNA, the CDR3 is TGTGCCAGCAGCTTACTCGGACAGGGAAACACTGAAGCTTTCTTT. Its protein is CASSLLGQGNTEAFF.

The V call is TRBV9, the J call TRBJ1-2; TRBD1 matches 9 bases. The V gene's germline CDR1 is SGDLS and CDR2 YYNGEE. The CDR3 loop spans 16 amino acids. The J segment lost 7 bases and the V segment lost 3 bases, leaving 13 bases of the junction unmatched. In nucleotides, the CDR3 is TGTGCCAGCAGCGCCCCGCCGGGACAGGGAAGCGGTGGCTACACCTTC. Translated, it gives CASSAPPGQGSGGYTF.

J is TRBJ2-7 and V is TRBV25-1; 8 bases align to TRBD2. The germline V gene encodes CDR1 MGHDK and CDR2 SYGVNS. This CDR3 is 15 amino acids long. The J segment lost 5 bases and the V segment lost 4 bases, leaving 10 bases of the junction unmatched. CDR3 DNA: TGTGCCAGCAGTGCGGGACTAGAATTTTCCAACGAGCAGTACTTC. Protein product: CASSAGLEFSNEQYF.

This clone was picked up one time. The DNA for the CDR3 is TGCGCCAGCAGCTGGGGGCGGAGCTCCTACGAGCAGTACTTC. Translated, it gives CASSWGRSSYEQYF. The rearrangement uses TRBV5-1 and TRBJ2-7; weak D call: TRBD1 (6 bases). This CDR3 contains 14 residues. Germline loops: CDR1 SGHRS, CDR2 YFSETQ. V lost 3 bases and J 0 bases, leaving 10 bases between the germline ends.

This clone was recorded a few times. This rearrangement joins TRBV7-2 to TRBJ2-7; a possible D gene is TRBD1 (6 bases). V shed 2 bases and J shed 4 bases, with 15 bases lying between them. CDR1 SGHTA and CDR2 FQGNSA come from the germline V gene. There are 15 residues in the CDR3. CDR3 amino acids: CASSLSTGGVYEQYF. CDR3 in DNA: TGTGCCAGCAGCTTATCGACTGGGGGCGTTTACGAGCAGTACTTC.

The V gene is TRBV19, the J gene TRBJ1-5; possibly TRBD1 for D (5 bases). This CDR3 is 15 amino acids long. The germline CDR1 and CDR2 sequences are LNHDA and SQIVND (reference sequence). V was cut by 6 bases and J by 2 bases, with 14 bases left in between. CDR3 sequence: CASRAGHSGNQPQHF. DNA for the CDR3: TGTGCCAGTAGGGCCGGACACTCGGGCAATCAGCCCCAGCATTTT.

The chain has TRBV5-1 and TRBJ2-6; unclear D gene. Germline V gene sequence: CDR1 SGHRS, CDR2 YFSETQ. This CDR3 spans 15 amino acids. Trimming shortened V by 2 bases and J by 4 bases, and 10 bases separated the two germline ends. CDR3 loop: CASSLAIWGANVLTF. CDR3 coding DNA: TGCGCCAGCAGCTTAGCGATCTGGGGGGCCAACGTCCTGACTTTC.

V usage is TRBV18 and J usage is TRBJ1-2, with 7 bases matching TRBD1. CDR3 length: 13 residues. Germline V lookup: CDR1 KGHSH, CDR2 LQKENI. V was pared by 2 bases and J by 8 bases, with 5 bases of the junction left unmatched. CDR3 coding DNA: TGTGCCAGCTCACCAGAGGGGGCGCGAGGCTACACCTTC. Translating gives CASSPEGARGYTF.

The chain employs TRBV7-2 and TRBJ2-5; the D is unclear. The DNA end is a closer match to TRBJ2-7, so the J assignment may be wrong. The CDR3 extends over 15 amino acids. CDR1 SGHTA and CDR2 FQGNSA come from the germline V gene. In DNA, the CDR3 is TGTGCCAGCAGCTTAGTTATAGGGTTGTTCTACGAGCAGTACTTC. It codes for CASSLVIGLFYEQYF.

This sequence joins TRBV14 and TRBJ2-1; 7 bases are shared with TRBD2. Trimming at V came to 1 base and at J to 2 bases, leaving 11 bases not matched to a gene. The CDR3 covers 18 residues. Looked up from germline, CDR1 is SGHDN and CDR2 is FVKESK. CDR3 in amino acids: CASSQGWGSGYTYNEQFF. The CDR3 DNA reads TGTGCCAGCAGCCAAGGGTGGGGTAGCGGGTACACCTACAATGAGCAGTTCTTC.

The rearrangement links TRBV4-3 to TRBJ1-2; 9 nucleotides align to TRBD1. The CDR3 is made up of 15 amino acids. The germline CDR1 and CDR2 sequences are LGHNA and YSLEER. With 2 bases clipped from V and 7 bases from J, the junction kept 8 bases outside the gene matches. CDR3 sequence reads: CASSQTDRGSGGYTF. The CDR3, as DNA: TGCGCCAGCAGCCAAACCGACAGGGGGTCGGGTGGCTACACCTTC.

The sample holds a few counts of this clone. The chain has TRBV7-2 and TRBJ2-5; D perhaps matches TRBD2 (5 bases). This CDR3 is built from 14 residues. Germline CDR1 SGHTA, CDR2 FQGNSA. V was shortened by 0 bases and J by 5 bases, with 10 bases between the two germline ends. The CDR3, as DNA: TGTGCCAGCAGCTTAGCCCCTAGCAGGGAGACCCAGTACTTC. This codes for CASSLAPSRETQYF.

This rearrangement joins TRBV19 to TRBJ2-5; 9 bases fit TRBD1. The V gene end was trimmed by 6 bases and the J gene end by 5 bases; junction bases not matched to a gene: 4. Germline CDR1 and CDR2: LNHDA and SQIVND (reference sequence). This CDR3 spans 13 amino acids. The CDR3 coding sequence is TGTGCCAGTAGCCGGGACAGGGTGGAGACCCAGTACTTC. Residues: CASSRDRVETQYF.

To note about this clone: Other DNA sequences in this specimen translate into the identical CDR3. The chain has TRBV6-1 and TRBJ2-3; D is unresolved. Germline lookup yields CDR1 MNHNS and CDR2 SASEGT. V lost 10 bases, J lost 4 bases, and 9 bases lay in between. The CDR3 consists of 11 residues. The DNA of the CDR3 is TGTGCCATCCGGTGGTCAGATACGCAGTATTTT. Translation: CAIRWSDTQYF.

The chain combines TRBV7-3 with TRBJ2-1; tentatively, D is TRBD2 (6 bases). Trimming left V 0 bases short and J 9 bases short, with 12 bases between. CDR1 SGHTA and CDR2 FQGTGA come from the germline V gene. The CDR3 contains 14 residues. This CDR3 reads CASSLTLPGGEQFF. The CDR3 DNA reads TGTGCCAGCAGCTTAACCCTTCCCGGGGGTGAGCAGTTCTTC.

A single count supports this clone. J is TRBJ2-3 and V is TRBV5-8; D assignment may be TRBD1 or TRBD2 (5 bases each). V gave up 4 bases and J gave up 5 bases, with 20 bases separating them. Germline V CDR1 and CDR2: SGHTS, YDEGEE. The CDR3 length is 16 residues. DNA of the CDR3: TGTGCCAGCAGCGCCGACAATATGGTGGGGGAAGATACGCAGTATTTT. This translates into CASSADNMVGEDTQYF.